This section outlines one T cell receptor (beta chain) sequence together with its context. Its specificity is not known. The data were taken from a study of T-cell memory formation after mild COVID-19. Study findings and constraints: Pre-infection memory carried some responding clones, suggesting that cross-reactive memory joined.

TCRdb independently ran MiXCR on the 5' RACE reads; one entry per CDR3 protein. Of a few hundred thousand distinct CDR3 sequences detected, 16% appear once; the ten largest clones hold under 25%. The receptor was derived from a man in his late teens or twenties who had mild COVID-19 (a few samples of this study predate the infection). Cell type and time point are not known. Sequences were obtained from PBMCs or a T cell subset sorted from them (not recorded which).

The CDR3 region is CSARGRWGNKQYF. The CDR3 DNA follows: TGCAGTGCTAGAGGGCGGTGGGGCAATAAGCAGTACTTC. The chain recombines TRBV20-1 with TRBJ2-7; D might be TRBD1 (5 bases). Germline loops: CDR1 DFQATT, CDR2 SNEGSKA (reference sequence). This CDR3 is built from 13 residues. V was cut by 1 base and J by 8 bases, with 15 bases left in between.